This is a list of T cell receptor beta chains from one sample in a study of cytomegalovirus exposure and HLA in healthy donors. Using immunoSEQ multiplex PCR, the repertoire was profiled, and TCRdb retains in-frame clones only, with some absent. The sample holds over 200,000 clones, 82% seen once. The sample was PBMCs. The receptors come from a man aged 40-49 years in good health and CMV-seropositive. Each CDR3 is given with its conserved first and last residue. D genes are given only for firm matches. Size values are once, few and many counts, or a class for expanded clones, and some rows have none.

abundance | d_gene | j_gene | v_gene | CDR3nt | CDR3aa
once | - | TRBJ1-1 | TRBV5-1 | TGCGCCAGCAGCTTGTACGCAGGTAACACTGAAGCTTTCTTT | CASSLYAGNTEAFF
once | TRBD1 | TRBJ1-2 | TRBV5-6 | TGTGCCAGCAACCCGGGACAGGGGACATATGGCTACACCTTC | CASNPGQGTYGYTF
- | TRBD1 | TRBJ1-4 | TRBV19 | TGTGCCAGTAGTACCACAGGCTCACGGACAGGAAGACTGTTTTTT | CASSTTGSRTGRLFF
- | - | TRBJ2-1 | TRBV29-1 | TGCAGCGCGGGGGAAGAAACCCGTGAGCAGTTCTTC | CSAGEETREQFF
- | TRBD1 | TRBJ1-1 | TRBV5-1 | TGCGCCACCAGTTTGGGACAGGACAGGGTCACTGAAGCTTTCTTT | CATSLGQDRVTEAFF
- | TRBD1 | TRBJ2-1 | TRBV19 | TGTGCCAGTGAGGTTCAGGGGGAGAATGAGCAGTTCTTC | CASEVQGENEQFF
- | - | TRBJ2-5 | TRBV11-2 | TGTGCCAGCAGCCCCAGGGTTCCAGAGAGCCAGTACTTC | CASSPRVPESQYF
- | TRBD2 | TRBJ2-3 | TRBV19 | TGTGCCAGTAAGCCCTGGGCGGGAGTGGGAGATACGCAGTATTTT | CASKPWAGVGDTQYF
- | TRBD2 | TRBJ2-2 | TRBV18 | TGTGCCAGCTCTCTCGGACTAGCTGGAAACACCGGGGAGCTGTTTTTT | CASSLGLAGNTGELFF
- | TRBD1 | TRBJ1-5 | TRBV19 | TGTGCCAGTAGTATACAGGGGGCTAATCAGCCCCAGCATTTT | CASSIQGANQPQHF
- | - | TRBJ1-1 | TRBV28 | TGTGCCAGTCGAGGGGGGGGAGAAGCTTTCTTT | CASRGGGEAFF
- | TRBD1 | TRBJ1-2 | TRBV5-4 | TGTGCCAGCAGCCGGTGGGGTGACAGGGGGGATGGCTACACCTTC | CASSRWGDRGDGYTF
- | - | TRBJ1-1 | TRBV7-9 | TGTGCCAGCAGCGGCAGGGACACTGAAGCTTTCTTT | CASSGRDTEAFF
- | - | TRBJ2-7 | TRBV19 | TGTGCCAGCGGGCAGGGAATTACCTACGAGCAGTACTTC | CASGQGITYEQYF
- | TRBD1 | TRBJ1-1 | TRBV10-3 | TGTGCCATCAGTGAAGGACAGGGGGTAATAGGCACTGAAGCTTTCTTT | CAISEGQGVIGTEAFF
- | TRBD1 | TRBJ1-1 | TRBV6-6 | TGTGCCAGCAGACCGGACAGGGTGAAAGCTTTCTTT | CASRPDRVKAFF
- | - | TRBJ2-3 | TRBV11-1 | TGTGCCAGCAGCTCCTCAGAGAGGGTTACGCAGTATTTT | CASSSSERVTQYF
once | TRBD1 | TRBJ1-5 | TRBV2 | TGTGCCAGCACGGGGACAGGGGTAAATCAGCCCCAGCATTTT | CASTGTGVNQPQHF